This TCR beta chain is from a study of shared clonotypes between healthy human individuals. Study at large: Researchers assigned three CD4 naive, three CD4 memory, two CD8 naive and one CD8 memory plate to each donor. Study results and limitations: Exclusively blood specimens were collected; tissue repertoires likely differ.

With respect to this clone: Its antigen is unidentified.

In the original processing: Junction-only immunoSEQ data arrived without quality scores, meaning filtering differed. The data were produced by immunoSEQ multiplex PCR, yet TCRdb's version contains in-frame clones alone and is incomplete. The V and J calls and clone size are taken from that table; D and trimming were inferred from the DNA. In the table there are 2 million to 3 million clones, approximately 93% of which are singletons. The investigators split CD4+ cells into a CD45RA+ naive subset and a CD45RA-negative memory subset. The CDR3 runs to 17 residues. Unmatched junction bases numbered 7, after V lost 0 bases and J lost 1 base. Germline values: CDR1 MDHEN, CDR2 SYDVKM.

The sample comprised naive CD4+ T cells from PBMCs. Subset noted: CD45RA+ positively selected. The V call is TRBV28, the J call TRBJ2-3; 7 positions match TRBD2. This TCR was sampled from a man aged 18 to 30 in good health. Some clones in this sample may be carry-over from other donors' samples. CDR3 in amino acids: CASSLWGRGEGTDTQYF. The DNA of the CDR3 is TGTGCCAGCAGTTTATGGGGGAGGGGTGAGGGCACAGATACGCAGTATTTT.